This T cell receptor (beta chain) was recovered during a study of HIV-infected children after antiretroviral therapy interruption. Study context: Interruption-arm samples span weeks 0, 12, interruption end (24 or 48), and about 3 years post-study.

A 3' RACE protocol on RNA, with unique molecular identifiers, produced the TCR library. TCRdb re-called the 3' RACE reads with MiXCR, one entry per CDR3 protein. This table holds 70,000 to 90,000 distinct CDR3 sequences, around 6.9% found once. Regarding treatment: PENTA 11 planned treatment interruption arm or continuous ART arm. Samples needed at least 5 million viable cryopreserved PBMCs. From thawed PBMCs, naive CD4+ CD45RA+ CD45RO- T cells were sorted. This clonotype was recorded many times. The antigen is unknown. The study's findings and limits: Naive CD4+ sequences overlapped less between time points once interruption began.

Germline values: CDR1 SQVTM, CDR2 ANQGSEA. The ends were cut back, 5 bases at V and 3 bases at J, with 10 bases in the middle. The CDR3 is made up of 12 amino acids. The chain links TRBV29-1 to TRBJ1-2; possibly TRBD1 for D (5 bases). The source was CD45RA+ CD4+ T cells from PBMCs, pooled from several time points, collected from a donor given antiretroviral therapy, either interrupted or continuous. Subset: naive CD4+ CD45RA+ CD45RO- T cells. This sequence was found in a pool of human donors with HIV. Here the CDR3 reads CSVFGRDYGYTF. CDR3 sequence (DNA): TGCAGCGTTTTTGGCAGGGACTATGGCTACACCTTC.